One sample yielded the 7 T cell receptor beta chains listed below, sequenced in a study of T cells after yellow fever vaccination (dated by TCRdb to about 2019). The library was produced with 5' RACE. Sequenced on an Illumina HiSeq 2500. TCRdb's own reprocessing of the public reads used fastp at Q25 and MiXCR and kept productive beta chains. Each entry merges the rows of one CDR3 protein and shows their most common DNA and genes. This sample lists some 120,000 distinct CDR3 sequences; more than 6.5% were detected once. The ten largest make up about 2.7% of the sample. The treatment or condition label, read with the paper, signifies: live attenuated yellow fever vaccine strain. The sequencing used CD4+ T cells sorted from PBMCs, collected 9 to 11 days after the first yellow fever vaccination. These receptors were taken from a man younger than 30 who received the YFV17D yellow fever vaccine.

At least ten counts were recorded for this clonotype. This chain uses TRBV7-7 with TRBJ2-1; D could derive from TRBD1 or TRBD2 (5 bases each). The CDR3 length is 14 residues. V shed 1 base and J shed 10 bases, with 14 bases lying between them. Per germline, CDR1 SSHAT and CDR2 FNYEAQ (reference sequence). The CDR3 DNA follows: TGTGCCAGCAGCTTAGGGGGGACGGGGCGGGAGCAGTTCTTC. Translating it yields CASSLGGTGREQFF.

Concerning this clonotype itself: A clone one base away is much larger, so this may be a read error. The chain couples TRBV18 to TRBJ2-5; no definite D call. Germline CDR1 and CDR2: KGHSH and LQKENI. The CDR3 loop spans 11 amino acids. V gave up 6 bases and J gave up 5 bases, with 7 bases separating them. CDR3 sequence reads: CASSKHETQYF. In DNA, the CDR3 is TGTGCCAGCTCGAAGCATGAGACCCAGTACTTC.

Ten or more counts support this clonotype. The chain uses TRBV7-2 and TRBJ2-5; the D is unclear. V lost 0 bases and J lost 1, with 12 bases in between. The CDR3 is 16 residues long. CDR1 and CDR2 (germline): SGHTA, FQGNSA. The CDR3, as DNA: TGTGCCAGCAGCTTAGCGCCATGGCGGCTCCAAGAGACCCAGTACTTC. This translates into CASSLAPWRLQETQYF.

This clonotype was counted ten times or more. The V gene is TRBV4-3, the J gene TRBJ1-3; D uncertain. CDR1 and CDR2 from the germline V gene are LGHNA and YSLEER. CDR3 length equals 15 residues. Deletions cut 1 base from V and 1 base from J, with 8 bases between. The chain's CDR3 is CASSQATASGNTIYF. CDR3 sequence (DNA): TGCGCCAGCAGCCAAGCTACGGCTTCTGGAAACACCATATATTTT.

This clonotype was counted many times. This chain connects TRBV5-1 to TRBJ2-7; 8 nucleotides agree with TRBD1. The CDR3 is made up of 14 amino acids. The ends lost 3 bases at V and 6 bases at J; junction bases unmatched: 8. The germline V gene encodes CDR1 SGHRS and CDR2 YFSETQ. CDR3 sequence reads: CASSSDRGGLEQYV. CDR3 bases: TGCGCCAGCAGCTCCGACAGGGGAGGTCTCGAGCAGTACGTC.

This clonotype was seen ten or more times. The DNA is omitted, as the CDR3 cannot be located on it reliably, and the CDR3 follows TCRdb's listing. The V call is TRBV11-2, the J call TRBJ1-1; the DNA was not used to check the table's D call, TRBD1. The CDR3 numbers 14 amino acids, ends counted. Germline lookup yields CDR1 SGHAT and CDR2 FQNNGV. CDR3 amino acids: CASSFGPGATEAFF.

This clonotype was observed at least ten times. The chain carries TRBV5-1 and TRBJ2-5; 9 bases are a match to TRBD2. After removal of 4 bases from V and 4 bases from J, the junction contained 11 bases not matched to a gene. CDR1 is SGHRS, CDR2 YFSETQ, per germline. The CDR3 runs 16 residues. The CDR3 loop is CASSVGIAGAGETQYF. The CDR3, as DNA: TGCGCCAGCAGCGTGGGGATAGCGGGGGCCGGAGAGACCCAGTACTTC. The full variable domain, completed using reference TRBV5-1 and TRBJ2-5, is KAGVTQTPRYLIKTRGQQVTLSCSPISGHRSVSWYQQTPGQGLQFLFEYFSETQRNKGNFPGRFSGRQFSNSRSEMNVSTLELGDSALYLCASSVGIAGAGETQYFGPGTRLLVL.